The T cell receptor beta chain described here comes from a study of T cells in Graves' hyperthyroidism and ophthalmopathy. Study context: Peripheral blood sampling occurred at initial diagnosis, before any treatment.

RNA transcripts gave rise to amplified TCR beta CDR3 regions. The HTBI set primed first-round TCR CDR3 RT-PCR. TCRdb reprocessed the multiplex PCR reads with MiXCR, giving one entry per CDR3 protein. Seen here are fewer than 500,000 distinct CDR3 sequences, roughly 14% observed once, and the top ten hold roughly an eighth. Study-level findings and limits: Appearing also in blood were most of the thyroid clonotypes expanded above 0.001.

Each ophthalmopathy patient scored at least 3 on the Clinical Activity Score and at least 4 on NOSPECS grade, with duration under 3 months. Uncontrolled infection, other autoimmune disease, pregnancy or lactation barred patients from enrollment. The CDR3 is 14 amino acids. Germline CDR1 and CDR2: KGHDR and SFDVKD. V dropped 3 bases and J dropped 7; count of bases not matched to a gene: 5. This clonotype has a count of ten or more. Its target is unknown. What was sequenced was blood. V usage is TRBV24-1 and J usage is TRBJ2-1; 7 bases agree with TRBD2. The clonotype originates from a man younger than 35 with Graves' ophthalmopathy. The CDR3 DNA reads TGTGCCACCAGTGATGACATGGGGGGGAATGAGCAGTTCTTC. Residues: CATSDDMGGNEQFF.